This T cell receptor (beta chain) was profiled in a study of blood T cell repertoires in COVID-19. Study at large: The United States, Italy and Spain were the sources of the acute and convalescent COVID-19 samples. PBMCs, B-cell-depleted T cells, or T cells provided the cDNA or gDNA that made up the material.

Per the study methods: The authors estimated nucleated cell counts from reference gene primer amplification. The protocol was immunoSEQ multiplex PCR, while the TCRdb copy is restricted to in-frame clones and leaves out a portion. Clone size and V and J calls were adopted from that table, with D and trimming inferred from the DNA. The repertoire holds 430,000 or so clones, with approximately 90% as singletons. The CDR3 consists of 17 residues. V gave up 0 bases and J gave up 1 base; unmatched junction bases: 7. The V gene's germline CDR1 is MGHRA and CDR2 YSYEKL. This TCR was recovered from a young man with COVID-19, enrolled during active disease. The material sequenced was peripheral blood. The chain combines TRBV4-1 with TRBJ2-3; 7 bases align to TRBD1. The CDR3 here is CASSQDEGAFRTDTQYF. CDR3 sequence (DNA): TGCGCCAGCAGCCAAGATGAGGGGGCATTCCGCACAGATACGCAGTATTTT.